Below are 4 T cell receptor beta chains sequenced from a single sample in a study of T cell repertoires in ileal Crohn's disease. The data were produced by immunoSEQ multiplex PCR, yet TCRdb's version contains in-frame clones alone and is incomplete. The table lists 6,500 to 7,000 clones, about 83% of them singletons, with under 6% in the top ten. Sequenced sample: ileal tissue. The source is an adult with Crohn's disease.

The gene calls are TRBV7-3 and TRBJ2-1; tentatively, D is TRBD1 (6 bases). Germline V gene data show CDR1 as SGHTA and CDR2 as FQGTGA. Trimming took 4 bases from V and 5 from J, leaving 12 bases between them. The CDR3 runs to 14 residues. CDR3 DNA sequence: TGTGCCAGCAGCTATGGGCGGACAGACAATGAGCAGTTCTTC. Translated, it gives CASSYGRTDNEQFF.

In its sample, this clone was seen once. The CDR3 spells CASSSQVTEAFF. CDR3 DNA: TGTGCCAGCTCGTCACAGGTTACTGAAGCTTTCTTT. The J gene is TRBJ1-1, the V gene TRBV18, with a possible D match to TRBD1 (5 bases). V was clipped by 6 bases and J by 5 bases, with 10 bases between them. This CDR3 is 12 amino acids long. Germline values: CDR1 KGHSH, CDR2 LQKENI. The full variable domain, its missing parts supplied by reference TRBV18 and TRBJ1-1, is NAGVMQNPRHLVRRRGQEARLRCSPMKGHSHVYWYRQLPEEGLKFMVYLQKENIIDESGMPKERFSAEFPKEGPSILRIQQVVRGDSAAYFCASSSQVTEAFFGQGTRLTVV.

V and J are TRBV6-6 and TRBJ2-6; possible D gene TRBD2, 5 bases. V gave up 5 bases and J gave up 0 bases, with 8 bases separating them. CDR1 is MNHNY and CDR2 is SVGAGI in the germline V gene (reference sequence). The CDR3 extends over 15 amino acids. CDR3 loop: CASSSRDSGANVLTF. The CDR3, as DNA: TGTGCCAGCAGTAGCCGGGACTCTGGGGCCAACGTCCTGACTTTC.

This chain's CDR3 is CASGAGYTEAFF. The CDR3 DNA reads TGTGCCAGCGGGGCAGGGTACACTGAAGCTTTCTTT. This chain links TRBV7-9 with TRBJ1-1; weak D call: TRBD1 (5 bases). From germline, CDR1 is SEHNR and CDR2 FQNEAQ (reference sequence). The V end was cut by 8 bases, the J end by 3 bases, with 10 bases between. This CDR3 comprises 12 residues.